One and the same sample provided the 31 T cell receptor beta chains below, sequenced in a study of T cell responses to AZD1222 COVID-19 vaccine. The method was immunoSEQ multiplex PCR; TCRdb's version includes in-frame clones alone and lacks a portion of them. The sample yields about 140,000 clones, of which the top ten take up about 2.2%. The sample comprised peripheral blood. Receptors were obtained from an adult in good health.

V gene TRBV6-5 combines with J gene TRBJ2-2; D is possibly TRBD2 (6 bases). V shed 0 bases and J shed 7 bases, with 9 bases lying between them. This CDR3 contains 14 residues. Germline V gene lookup returns CDR1 MNHEY and CDR2 SVGAGI. DNA for the CDR3: TGTGCCAGCAGTTACTCGTTCGGGGGCGGGGAGCTGTTTTTT. It specifies CASSYSFGGGELFF.

The chain carries TRBV6-5 and TRBJ1-4, with D tentatively TRBD1 (6 bases). V lost 5 bases and J 2 bases, leaving 12 bases between the germline ends. The CDR3 length is 15 residues. Germline V gene data show CDR1 as MNHEY and CDR2 as SVGAGI. CDR3 DNA sequence: TGTGCCAGCAGTAACAACAGGGACACTAATGAAAAACTGTTTTTT. Protein: CASSNNRDTNEKLFF.

V and J are TRBV6-6 and TRBJ1-1, with 8 bases that match TRBD1. Germline-derived CDR1 and CDR2 are MNHNY and SVGAGI (reference sequence). V gave up 4 bases and J gave up 4 bases; unmatched junction bases: 2. The CDR3 consists of 13 residues. CDR3 loop: CASSSTGGTEAFF. CDR3 nucleotides: TGTGCCAGCAGTTCTACAGGGGGCACTGAAGCTTTCTTT.

This sequence joins TRBV6-9 and TRBJ1-5; D might be TRBD1 (5 bases). The germline CDR1 and CDR2 sequences are MNHGY and SVAAGI. Deletions cut 4 bases from V and 4 bases from J, with 14 bases between. This CDR3 spans 15 amino acids. The CDR3: CASSSTQGMNQPQHF. The DNA of the CDR3 is TGTGCCAGCAGTTCAACTCAGGGTATGAATCAGCCCCAGCATTTT.

The chain is built from TRBV19 and TRBJ2-7; either TRBD1 or TRBD2 may supply D (5 bases each). V lost 4 bases to trimming and J lost 7 bases, with 17 bases between them. Looked up from germline, CDR1 is LNHDA and CDR2 is SQIVND (reference sequence). This CDR3 is 14 amino acids long. The CDR3 DNA reads TGTGCCAGTAGTAAAAACTCGGGGCTGGATGAGCAGTACTTC. It encodes CASSKNSGLDEQYF.

This chain joins TRBV2 and TRBJ1-2; TRBD1 aligns across 9 bases. Unmatched junction bases numbered 8, after V lost 4 bases and J lost 2 bases. Germline loops: CDR1 SNHLY, CDR2 FYNNEI. This CDR3 has 16 amino acids. In nucleotides, the CDR3 is TGTGCCAGCAGTGGAAACAGGGGGCCAATAAACTATGGCTACACCTTC. It encodes CASSGNRGPINYGYTF. The full variable domain, in which reference TRBV2 and TRBJ1-2 provide the parts outside the CDR3, is EPEVTQTPSHQVTQMGQEVILRCVPISNHLYFYWYRQILGQKVEFLVSFYNNEISEKSEIFDDQFSVERPDGSNFTLKIRSTKLEDSAMYFCASSGNRGPINYGYTFGSGTRLTVV.

The chain couples TRBV7-2 to TRBJ1-4; 7 nucleotides match TRBD1. The CDR3 runs to 15 residues. V was clipped by 1 base and J by 8 bases; unmatched bases: 7. CDR1 is SGHTA, CDR2 FQGNSA, per germline. This CDR3 is CASSLVTGVEEKLFF. DNA for the CDR3: TGTGCCAGCAGCTTAGTCACAGGGGTAGAGGAAAAACTGTTTTTT.

The rearrangement joins TRBV5-6 to TRBJ2-7; D uncertain. CDR3 length equals 13 residues. The ends were cut back, 1 base at V and 2 bases at J, with 7 bases in the middle. Germline CDR1 reads SGHDT; CDR2 reads YYEEEE. The CDR3 reads CASSLSATYEQYF. CDR3 in DNA: TGTGCCAGCAGCTTGTCGGCTACCTACGAGCAGTACTTC.

The V call is TRBV10-3, the J call TRBJ1-2, with D perhaps matching TRBD1 (5 bases). The CDR3 is 13 amino acids. The V end was cut by 2 bases, the J end by 4 bases, with 8 bases between. Germline V gives CDR1 ENHRY, CDR2 SYGVKD. The CDR3 DNA is TGTGCCATCAGTGAGGTGGGGGTCTATGGCTACACCTTC. Its translation: CAISEVGVYGYTF.

This chain joins TRBV19 and TRBJ1-2, with a tentative D call TRBD1 (5 bases). The length of the CDR3 is 14 residues. CDR1 and CDR2 (germline): LNHDA, SQIVND (reference sequence). The ends were cut back, 7 bases at V and 3 bases at J, with 15 bases in the middle. The CDR3 protein is CASTAGTLDYGYTF. In DNA form, the CDR3 reads TGTGCCAGTACTGCCGGGACTCTTGACTATGGCTACACCTTC.

The rearrangement joins TRBV6-5 to TRBJ1-5, with a possible D match to TRBD1 (5 bases). Between the trimmed V and J ends, which lost 2 bases and 6 bases, there was a span of 8 bases. CDR1 is MNHEY, CDR2 SVGAGI, per germline. This CDR3 is built from 13 residues. The CDR3 region is CASSYDSRQPQHF. The DNA of the CDR3 is TGTGCCAGCAGTTACGACAGTCGTCAGCCCCAGCATTTT.

The gene calls are TRBV19 and TRBJ1-3; the D is unclear. Trimming stripped 3 bases from V and 0 bases from J, with 15 bases between. Germline V gene data show CDR1 as LNHDA and CDR2 as SQIVND (reference sequence). This CDR3 spans 17 amino acids. CDR3 residues: CASSIVPSVSSGNTIYF. CDR3 coding DNA: TGTGCCAGTAGTATTGTCCCGTCGGTTAGCTCTGGAAACACCATATATTTT.

The V call is TRBV19, the J call TRBJ1-1, with D possibly matching TRBD1 (5 bases). Germline lookup yields CDR1 LNHDA and CDR2 SQIVND (reference sequence). The ends were cut back, 6 bases at V and 3 bases at J, with 11 bases in the middle. The CDR3 runs to 13 residues. The CDR3, as DNA: TGTGCCAGTAGCGTCCAGGGTTACACTGAAGCTTTCTTT. Its protein is CASSVQGYTEAFF.

The rearrangement uses TRBV7-2 and TRBJ1-2; D call uncertain. The CDR3 runs to 13 residues. Germline CDR1 SGHTA, CDR2 FQGNSA. V was clipped by 0 bases and J by 7 bases, with 9 bases between them. Here the CDR3 DNA reads TGTGCCAGCAGCTTAGCGGGCAGCTCTGGCTACACCTTC. It translates to CASSLAGSSGYTF.

The rearrangement joins TRBV6-6 to TRBJ2-7; the D is unclear. With 8 bases removed from V and 3 bases from J, the gap between germline ends came to 8 bases. The germline V gene has CDR1 MNHNY and CDR2 SVGAGI (reference sequence). This CDR3 is 11 amino acids long. CDR3 loop: CASGLGYEQYF. CDR3 nucleotides: TGTGCCAGCGGTCTGGGCTACGAGCAGTACTTC.

This sequence joins TRBV7-9 and TRBJ1-4; 8 bases agree with TRBD1. The V gene end was trimmed by 5 bases and the J gene end by 4 bases; junction bases not matched to a gene: 3. The germline V gene has CDR1 SEHNR and CDR2 FQNEAQ (reference sequence). The CDR3 runs 14 residues. CDR3 DNA: TGTGCCAGCAGCCCGGGACAGGATAATGAAAAACTGTTTTTT. Encoded protein: CASSPGQDNEKLFF.

The gene calls are TRBV5-1 and TRBJ1-1; D gene ambiguous. CDR1 and CDR2 (germline): SGHRS, YFSETQ. Deletions cut 4 bases from V and 3 bases from J, with 13 bases between. This CDR3 is 14 amino acids long. The CDR3 here is CASSLGSWDTEAFF. DNA for the CDR3: TGCGCCAGCAGCCTGGGGAGCTGGGACACTGAAGCTTTCTTT.

About this clone: At one boundary the junction diverges from the germline segment, which might be a read error. The genes are TRBV4-2 and TRBJ2-3; 9 bases fit TRBD2. Germline V gene sequence: CDR1 LGHNA, CDR2 YNFKEQ. This CDR3 comprises 18 residues. The CDR3 loop is CASSQDREAGGTTHTQYF. CDR3 coding DNA: TGTGCCAGCAGCCAAGATCGGGAAGCGGGGGGAACCACACATACGCAGTATTTT.

This rearrangement joins TRBV6-5 to TRBJ1-4; D not resolved. The CDR3 length is 15 residues. Germline V lookup: CDR1 MNHEY, CDR2 SVGAGI. Trimming removed 0 bases at V and 10 bases at J, with 15 bases between. The CDR3 loop reads CASSYSRTQTLKLFF. The CDR3 coding sequence is TGTGCCAGCAGTTACTCGAGGACCCAAACGTTAAAACTGTTTTTT.

V usage is TRBV30 and J usage is TRBJ1-1, with 8 bases fitting TRBD1. CDR1 and CDR2 from the germline V gene are GTSNPN and SVGIG (reference sequence). There are 11 residues in the CDR3. V lost 5 bases, J lost 10 bases, and 6 bases stayed unmatched. The chain's CDR3 is CAWGQGSGAFF. As DNA, the CDR3 is TGTGCCTGGGGACAGGGTTCAGGAGCTTTCTTT. Full variable domain (missing parts from reference TRBV30 and TRBJ1-1): SQTIHQWPATLVQPVGSPLSLECTVEGTSNPNLYWYRQAAGRGLQLLFYSVGIGQISSEVPQNLSASRPQDRQFILSSKKLLLSDSGFYLCAWGQGSGAFFGQGTRLTVV.

This rearrangement joins TRBV2 to TRBJ2-7, with D maybe TRBD1 (5 bases). Trimming left V 8 bases short and J 3 bases short, with 11 bases between. Germline CDR1 SNHLY, CDR2 FYNNEI. This CDR3 spans 12 amino acids. CDR3 in amino acids: CASGVTVYEQYF. The CDR3, as DNA: TGTGCCAGCGGGGTGACAGTCTACGAGCAGTACTTC.

The chain employs TRBV2 and TRBJ1-4; TRBD1 is a possible D gene (5 bases). The CDR3 is 13 amino acids. Deletions cut 7 bases from V and 7 bases from J, with 13 bases between. Germline assignment: CDR1 SNHLY and CDR2 FYNNEI. The CDR3 DNA reads TGTGCCAGCATCCGGGACCGGGGTGAAAAACTGTTTTTT. Encoded protein: CASIRDRGEKLFF.

The V and J genes are TRBV15 and TRBJ2-7; D possibly corresponds to TRBD2 (6 bases). Trimming stripped 5 bases from V and 2 bases from J, with 10 bases between. This CDR3 has 13 amino acids. Germline V gives CDR1 LNHNV, CDR2 YYDKDF (reference sequence). CDR3 sequence reads: CATSGGTTYEQYF. CDR3 DNA sequence: TGTGCCACCAGCGGGGGGACCACCTACGAGCAGTACTTC. The whole variable domain, filled in from reference TRBV15 and TRBJ2-7, reads DAMVIQNPRYQVTQFGKPVTLSCSQTLNHNVMYWYQQKSSQAPKLLFHYYDKDFNNEADTPDNFQSRRPNTSFCFLDIRSPGLGDTAMYLCATSGGTTYEQYFGPGTRLTVT.

The V call is TRBV6-5, the J call TRBJ2-1; D is ambiguous. Trimming removed 0 bases from V and 10 bases from J, with 19 bases in between. The CDR3 runs to 16 residues. The germline CDR1 and CDR2 sequences are MNHEY and SVGAGI. CDR3 loop: CASSYSRQANWAEQFF. CDR3 bases: TGTGCCAGCAGTTACTCGAGGCAGGCCAATTGGGCGGAGCAGTTCTTC.

The chain recombines TRBV7-9 with TRBJ1-1, with 7 bases lining up with TRBD1. This CDR3 contains 15 residues. Germline CDR1 SEHNR, CDR2 FQNEAQ (reference sequence). The ends lost 5 bases at V and 3 bases at J; junction bases unmatched: 9. The CDR3 nucleotides read TGTGCCAGCAGCCTATTGACAGGGCGGGACACTGAAGCTTTCTTT. Protein sequence: CASSLLTGRDTEAFF.

This chain links TRBV6-6 with TRBJ1-2, with TRBD1 identical over 7 bases. Germline CDR1 is MNHNY and CDR2 is SVGAGI (reference sequence). V was clipped by 2 bases and J by 4 bases; unmatched bases: 7. This CDR3 is built from 15 residues. Here the CDR3 reads CASSYGQGGIYGYTF. The CDR3 DNA reads as TGTGCCAGCAGTTACGGGCAGGGGGGGATCTATGGCTACACCTTC.

This sequence joins TRBV30 and TRBJ1-2; D is unclear. The CDR3 sequence is 13 residues long. The germline V gene encodes CDR1 GTSNPN and CDR2 SVGIG (reference sequence). Trimming left V 0 bases short and J 7 bases short, with 12 bases between. CDR3 sequence: CAWSVRVPGGYTF. Here the CDR3 DNA reads TGTGCCTGGAGTGTAAGGGTTCCGGGTGGCTACACCTTC.

The J gene is TRBJ2-5, the V gene TRBV4-1, with a possible D match to TRBD1 (5 bases). The CDR3 is 14 residues long. The germline V and J ends were trimmed by 0 bases and 5 bases, with 10 bases remaining between them. Germline CDR1 is MGHRA and CDR2 is YSYEKL. CDR3 in amino acids: CASSQDPRGETQYF. The CDR3 DNA sequence: TGCGCCAGCAGCCAAGATCCTAGGGGTGAGACCCAGTACTTC.

V gene TRBV28 combines with J gene TRBJ1-5; 9 bases are a match to TRBD1. The CDR3 covers 16 residues. Trimming removed 4 bases from V and 7 bases from J; junction bases left unmatched: 11. Germline CDR1 and CDR2: MDHEN and SYDVKM. CDR3 nucleotides: TGTGCCAGCAGTTACTCGGGACAGGGTTGGGGGCAGCCCCAGCATTTT. It codes for CASSYSGQGWGQPQHF. Full variable domain (rest looked up from reference TRBV28 and TRBJ1-5): DVKVTQSSRYLVKRTGEKVFLECVQDMDHENMFWYRQDPGLGLRLIYFSYDVKMKEKGDIPEGYSVSREKKERFSLILESASTNQTSMYLCASSYSGQGWGQPQHFGDGTRLSIL.

This chain connects TRBV5-6 to TRBJ1-3, with 7 bases aligning to TRBD1. Losses at the gene ends were 5 bases for V and 0 bases for J; bases not matched to a gene: 11. Per germline, CDR1 SGHDT and CDR2 YYEEEE. The length of the CDR3 is 17 residues. The DNA of the CDR3 is TGTGCCAGCAGGTTCGGGTTGACAGGGAGCTCTGGAAACACCATATATTTT. Its protein product is CASRFGLTGSSGNTIYF.

V is TRBV19 and J is TRBJ1-1, with 8 bases identical to TRBD1. The junction had 6 bases not matched to a gene; V was cut back by 5 bases and J by 1 base. CDR3 length: 15 amino acids. CDR1 is LNHDA and CDR2 is SQIVND in the germline V gene (reference sequence). This CDR3 reads CASSPRDRSNTEAFF. The CDR3 region has the DNA TGTGCCAGTAGTCCTCGGGACAGGTCGAACACTGAAGCTTTCTTT.